The rows below give T cell receptor beta chains drawn from one sample of a study of blood T cell repertoires in COVID-19. TCRdb keeps only in-frame clones here, not all; method: immunoSEQ multiplex PCR. The sample contains about 160,000 clones, about 81% of which appear only once. The specimen sequenced was peripheral blood. The receptors stem from a human donor in a cohort sampled during active COVID-19. Each CDR3 is given with its conserved first and last residue. The order of the fields is J gene, D gene, V gene, clone size, CDR3 DNA, CDR3 protein. A D gene is named only where the DNA matches it firmly. A clone size is listed for some rows: how often the clone was seen (once, few, many), or a class if it is expanded.

J gene: TRBJ1-2
D gene: TRBD1
V gene: TRBV27
clone size: NA
CDR3 DNA: TGTGCCAGCAGTATTCCAGGGGGAGGTGGCTACACCTTC
CDR3 protein: CASSIPGGGGYTF

J gene: TRBJ1-6
D gene: NA
V gene: TRBV5-1
clone size: NA
CDR3 DNA: TGCGCCAGCCGAGAACGGCCTCTTGACAGGAATCTTTCACCCCTCCACTTT
CDR3 protein: CASRERPLDRNLSPLHF

J gene: TRBJ2-7
D gene: TRBD1
V gene: TRBV27
clone size: NA
CDR3 DNA: TGTGCCAGCAGCCCACAGGGGGGCCCCTACGAGCAGTACTTC
CDR3 protein: CASSPQGGPYEQYF

J gene: TRBJ1-4
D gene: TRBD1
V gene: TRBV28
clone size: NA
CDR3 DNA: TGTGCCAGCAGTTTAACAGGGCAGGGGGATGAAAAACTGTTTTTT
CDR3 protein: CASSLTGQGDEKLFF

J gene: TRBJ2-2
D gene: TRBD1
V gene: TRBV10-3
clone size: once
CDR3 DNA: TGTGCCATCTACGACAGGGAGAACACCGGGGAGCTGTTTTTT
CDR3 protein: CAIYDRENTGELFF

J gene: TRBJ1-5
D gene: TRBD1
V gene: TRBV28
clone size: NA
CDR3 DNA: TGTGCCAGCACCCTAGGGGGCCTCAATCAGCCCCAGCATTTT
CDR3 protein: CASTLGGLNQPQHF

J gene: TRBJ1-5
D gene: NA
V gene: TRBV13
clone size: NA
CDR3 DNA: TGTGCCAGCAGCCGGGGGGGTAGAAATAATCAGCCCCAGCATTTT
CDR3 protein: CASSRGGRNNQPQHF

J gene: TRBJ1-2
D gene: TRBD1
V gene: TRBV5-1
clone size: NA
CDR3 DNA: TGCGCCAGCAGATCTCCGGACAGGGGTTTCGGCTACACCTTC
CDR3 protein: CASRSPDRGFGYTF

J gene: TRBJ1-5
D gene: NA
V gene: TRBV24-1
clone size: NA
CDR3 DNA: TGTGCCACCAGTGACCCGAAGCAACGACAGCCCCAGCATTTT
CDR3 protein: CATSDPKQRQPQHF

J gene: TRBJ1-5
D gene: NA
V gene: TRBV10-2
clone size: NA
CDR3 DNA: TGCGCCAGCAAGGGGGTGGAGAGCAATCAGCCCCAGCATTTT
CDR3 protein: CASKGVESNQPQHF

J gene: TRBJ1-2
D gene: NA
V gene: TRBV7-9
clone size: NA
CDR3 DNA: TGTGCCAGCAGCTTAGGCACACAGTTAACCATCTATGGCTACACCTTC
CDR3 protein: CASSLGTQLTIYGYTF

J gene: TRBJ1-6
D gene: NA
V gene: TRBV21-1
clone size: once
CDR3 DNA: TGTGCCAGCAGCATTTATCACAGAAATTCACCCCTCCACTTT
CDR3 protein: CASSIYHRNSPLHF

J gene: TRBJ2-1
D gene: TRBD2
V gene: TRBV28
clone size: NA
CDR3 DNA: TGTGCCAGCAGCCCGGTCCCCGGGGCTAGCGGGGGGGTTTACAATGAGCAGTTCTTC
CDR3 protein: CASSPVPGASGGVYNEQFF

J gene: TRBJ2-7
D gene: NA
V gene: TRBV7-9
clone size: NA
CDR3 DNA: TGTGCCAGCAGCTCCCCCGGCTCCTACGAGCAGTACTTC
CDR3 protein: CASSSPGSYEQYF

J gene: TRBJ2-1
D gene: TRBD2
V gene: TRBV5-1
clone size: NA
CDR3 DNA: TGCGCCAGCAGCACGACTAGCGGGAGGGCCGGTGAGCAGTTCTTC
CDR3 protein: CASSTTSGRAGEQFF

J gene: TRBJ2-7
D gene: NA
V gene: TRBV7-9
clone size: NA
CDR3 DNA: TGTGCCAGCAGCCTTGGGACGAGGTCGGGAGAGAAGTACTTC
CDR3 protein: CASSLGTRSGEKYF

J gene: TRBJ2-2
D gene: TRBD2
V gene: TRBV7-8
clone size: NA
CDR3 DNA: TGTGCCAGCAGACCGGGGGGCGGGGGGGTCACCGGGGAGCTGTTTTTT
CDR3 protein: CASRPGGGGVTGELFF

J gene: TRBJ2-1
D gene: NA
V gene: TRBV27
clone size: NA
CDR3 DNA: TGTGCCAGCAGTTTTGGAGGGGAGCAGTTCTTC
CDR3 protein: CASSFGGEQFF

J gene: TRBJ2-5
D gene: NA
V gene: TRBV14
clone size: once
CDR3 DNA: TGTGCCAGCAGCCAACTCACAATCAGGGACCAAGAGACCCAGTACTTC
CDR3 protein: CASSQLTIRDQETQYF

J gene: TRBJ1-1
D gene: NA
V gene: TRBV12-3/TRBV12-4
clone size: few
CDR3 DNA: TGTGCCAGCAGTTTGCAGGGGAACACTGAAGCTTTCTTT
CDR3 protein: CASSLQGNTEAFF

J gene: TRBJ2-3
D gene: TRBD1
V gene: TRBV4-1
clone size: NA
CDR3 DNA: TGCGCCAGCAGCCAAGAGGGACAGGCGAGCACAGATACGCAGTATTTT
CDR3 protein: CASSQEGQASTDTQYF

J gene: TRBJ1-5
D gene: TRBD1
V gene: TRBV19
clone size: NA
CDR3 DNA: TGTGCCAGTAGTATAGGTAACAGGGGGCGGGTGCCCCAGCATTTT
CDR3 protein: CASSIGNRGRVPQHF